The 15 T cell receptor beta chains in this list originate from one sample, sequenced in a study of OX40 agonist ivuxolimab in advanced cancers. The method was immunoSEQ multiplex PCR; TCRdb's version includes in-frame clones alone and lacks a portion of them. The table records about 70,000 clones, around nine tenths of them present only once. The starting material was CD4+ or CD8+ T cells sorted from blood, obtained in a trial of the OX40 agonist ivuxolimab. All receptors derive from an adult with an advanced solid tumor such as melanoma, head and neck, liver or kidney cancer.

This sequence joins TRBV11-3 and TRBJ2-5; 10 bases align to TRBD2. The junction had 6 bases not matched to a gene; V was cut back by 4 bases and J by 1 base. Per the germline V gene, CDR1 is SGHNT and CDR2 is YENEEA. The length of the CDR3 is 16 residues. The CDR3 bases are TGTGCCAGCAGCTCCAGGACTAGCGGACCCCAAGAGACCCAGTACTTC. Translating it yields CASSSRTSGPQETQYF.

The chain joins TRBV5-4 to TRBJ2-5, with unresolved D. Germline V CDR1 and CDR2: SGHNT, YYREEE (reference sequence). This CDR3 comprises 13 residues. Trimming removed 1 base from V and 0 bases from J, with 4 bases in between. The CDR3 DNA sequence: TGTGCCAGCAGCTTGATCCACCAAGAGACCCAGTACTTC. Protein: CASSLIHQETQYF. Full variable domain (rest looked up from reference TRBV5-4 and TRBJ2-5): ETGVTQSPTHLIKTRGQQVTLRCSSQSGHNTVSWYQQALGQGPQFIFQYYREEENGRGNFPPRFSGLQFPNYSSELNVNALELDDSALYLCASSLIHQETQYFGPGTRLLVL.

This clone has a single count. The chain carries TRBV18 and TRBJ2-1; 9 bases are a match to TRBD2. CDR3 length: 14 amino acids. The V gene's germline CDR1 is KGHSH and CDR2 LQKENI. The trim removed 0 bases at V and 9 bases at J, leaving 3 bases unmatched. CDR3 loop: CASSPPLTSGEQFF. CDR3 bases: TGTGCCAGCTCACCACCGTTGACTAGCGGTGAGCAGTTCTTC.

This chain joins TRBV5-4 and TRBJ2-2, with D perhaps matching TRBD1 or TRBD2 (5 bases each). The CDR3 extends over 14 amino acids. The germline CDR1 and CDR2 sequences are SGHNT and YYREEE (reference sequence). V lost 4 bases and J lost 0, with 7 bases in between. The CDR3 region has the DNA TGTGCCAGCAGCCAGGGACCGAACACCGGGGAGCTGTTTTTT. This sequence encodes CASSQGPNTGELFF.

The chain is built from TRBV5-4 and TRBJ2-1; the match to TRBD1 covers 9 bases. Germline CDR1 is SGHNT and CDR2 is YYREEE (reference sequence). The CDR3 covers 16 residues. V shed 3 bases, J shed 3 bases, and the junction held 7 bases outside the gene matches. The CDR3 here is CASSSKQGAFYNEQFF. For the CDR3, the DNA is TGTGCCAGCAGCTCAAAACAGGGGGCGTTCTACAATGAGCAGTTCTTC.

The chain recombines TRBV7-2 with TRBJ1-5, with TRBD1 matching over 7 bases. The trim removed 3 bases at V and 4 bases at J, leaving 3 bases unmatched. The CDR3 sequence is 14 residues long. Looked up from germline, CDR1 is SGHTA and CDR2 is FQGNSA. The CDR3 region is CASSFRDRNQPQHF. The CDR3 DNA sequence: TGTGCCAGCAGCTTCCGGGACAGAAATCAGCCCCAGCATTTT.

V and J are TRBV7-8 and TRBJ1-3; 7 nucleotides line up with TRBD1. The germline V gene encodes CDR1 SGHVS and CDR2 FQNEAQ. The CDR3 has 18 residues. The ends lost 5 bases at V and 3 bases at J; junction bases unmatched: 16. This CDR3 reads CASSRQGLGALNGNTIYF. CDR3 DNA: TGTGCCAGCAGCCGACAGGGTTTAGGAGCTCTGAATGGAAACACCATATATTTT.

The rearrangement links TRBV5-1 to TRBJ2-6; D possibly corresponds to TRBD1 (7 bases). The CDR3 runs to 17 residues. Trimming took off 1 base at V and 4 bases at J, with 15 bases between the two ends. CDR1 SGHRS and CDR2 YFSETQ come from the germline V gene. CDR3: CASSLYTGDSGANVLTF. CDR3 DNA: TGCGCCAGCAGCTTGTACACAGGGGACTCCGGGGCCAACGTCCTGACTTTC.

This rearrangement joins TRBV6-1 to TRBJ1-5; D is unclear. CDR3 length: 17 amino acids. In germline, CDR1 is MNHNS, CDR2 SASEGT. Trimming left V 4 bases short and J 7 bases short, with 23 bases between. CDR3 DNA: TGTGCCAGCAGTGGCCCGAGCCGGGTCTTGCGGCACCAGCCCCAGCATTTT. Translation: CASSGPSRVLRHQPQHF.

This rearrangement joins TRBV11-2 to TRBJ1-1; tentative D call: TRBD1 (5 bases). The CDR3 consists of 13 residues. Germline values: CDR1 SGHAT, CDR2 FQNNGV. Trimming cost V 7 bases and J 8 bases, with 17 bases left between them. The CDR3 spells CASIKGTGGEAFF. DNA for the CDR3: TGTGCCAGCATCAAGGGTACGGGGGGAGAAGCTTTCTTT.

The V call is TRBV5-4, the J call TRBJ2-1; 7 positions agree with TRBD2. The CDR3 totals 13 residues. CDR1 SGHNT and CDR2 YYREEE come from the germline V gene (reference sequence). Trimming removed 0 bases from V and 8 bases from J; junction bases left unmatched: 2. The CDR3 spells CASSLGLAYEQFF. In DNA form, the CDR3 reads TGTGCCAGCAGCTTGGGACTAGCATATGAGCAGTTCTTC.

The genes are TRBV15 and TRBJ2-1; 11 bases map to TRBD2. The germline gives CDR1 LNHNV, CDR2 YYDKDF (reference sequence). V lost 2 bases to trimming and J lost 9 bases; unmatched junction nucleotides: 12. This CDR3 has 17 residues. The CDR3 DNA sequence: TGTGCCACCAGCAGAAAAGGGACTAGCGGAGGGGGGCGTGAGCAGTTCTTC. Protein sequence: CATSRKGTSGGGREQFF.

V usage is TRBV6-5 and J usage is TRBJ2-7; D unclear. The germline CDR1 and CDR2 sequences are MNHEY and SVGAGI. V lost 0 bases and J lost 9, with 21 bases in between. The CDR3 totals 16 residues. CDR3 bases: TGTGCCAGCAGTTACTCAGGCGTGGACCTCCTACGTGGGCAGTACTTC. Its protein is CASSYSGVDLLRGQYF.

The chain employs TRBV2 and TRBJ2-3, with a weak D call TRBD2 (6 bases). CDR1 is SNHLY, CDR2 FYNNEI, per germline. The V gene lost 8 bases and the J gene lost 6 bases, with 24 bases spanning the gap. This CDR3 contains 16 residues. CDR3: CASLALAASGGDTQYF. The CDR3 nucleotides read TGTGCCAGCCTAGCTTTAGCGGCCTCGGGTGGGGATACGCAGTATTTT.

The V call is TRBV5-6, the J call TRBJ2-3; TRBD2 might be the D (5 bases). Germline V gene lookup returns CDR1 SGHDT and CDR2 YYEEEE. V was shortened by 4 bases and J by 2 bases, with 20 bases between the two germline ends. This CDR3 spans 17 amino acids. The CDR3 sequence is CASSLRARRQTTDTQYF. CDR3 bases: TGTGCCAGCAGCCTGCGGGCACGGCGACAAACCACAGATACGCAGTATTTT.